The 29 T cell receptor beta chains below were found in one sample sequenced in a study of blood T cell repertoires in COVID-19. Profiled with immunoSEQ multiplex PCR; TCRdb holds only in-frame clones, not every one. The data contain approximately 150,000 clones, 80% to 90% of them singletons. The sequenced sample consisted of peripheral blood. These TCRs come from a woman aged 50 to 60 with COVID-19, enrolled during active disease.

Only a few counts were recorded for this clone. The chain carries TRBV27 and TRBJ2-1; 10 nucleotides line up with TRBD2. Germline V gene data show CDR1 as MNHEY and CDR2 as SMNVEV (reference sequence). The CDR3 is 15 amino acids. V lost 6 bases, J lost 0 bases, and 2 bases stayed unmatched. In DNA, the CDR3 is TGTGCCAGCAGATTAGCGGGGGGCTCCTACAATGAGCAGTTCTTC. Its translation: CASRLAGGSYNEQFF.

The rearrangement joins TRBV6-6 to TRBJ2-1, with 8 bases that match TRBD2. V lost 3 bases to trimming and J lost 3 bases; unmatched junction nucleotides: 4. Germline CDR1 and CDR2: MNHNY and SVGAGI (reference sequence). The CDR3 is made up of 15 amino acids. CDR3 nucleotide sequence: TGTGCCAGCAGTTATGAACTAGCGGACTACAATGAGCAGTTCTTC. Its translation is CASSYELADYNEQFF.

The CDR3 nucleotides read TGTGCCAGCAGTGAAACTAGCGGGGGGCTGGAGACCCAGTACTTC. This sequence encodes CASSETSGGLETQYF. The chain combines TRBV2 with TRBJ2-5; 12 bases line up with TRBD2. The CDR3 length is 15 residues. Trimming cost V 2 bases and J 5 bases; bases outside gene matches: 3. Germline assignment: CDR1 SNHLY and CDR2 FYNNEI.

The chain uses TRBV5-8 and TRBJ1-5; D is perhaps TRBD1 (5 bases). There are 14 residues in the CDR3. V shed 4 bases and J shed 4 bases, with 12 bases lying between them. Germline-derived CDR1 and CDR2 are SGHTS and YDEGEE. The chain's CDR3 is CASSGGRGNQPQHF. The CDR3 bases are TGTGCCAGCAGCGGAGGTCGGGGGAATCAGCCCCAGCATTTT.

J is TRBJ2-3 and V is TRBV7-2; 11 bases agree with TRBD2. V gave up 1 base and J gave up 0 bases; unmatched junction bases: 3. The CDR3 is 17 residues long. CDR1 and CDR2 from the germline V gene are SGHTA and FQGNSA. CDR3 DNA: TGTGCCAGCAGCTTAGATAGGACTAGCGGGAGCACAGATACGCAGTATTTT. Its protein is CASSLDRTSGSTDTQYF. Combining the CDR3 with reference TRBV7-2 and TRBJ2-3 gives the whole variable domain GAGVSQSPSNKVTEKGKDVELRCDPISGHTALYWYRQSLGQGLEFLIYFQGNSAPDKSGLPSDRFSAERTGGSVSTLTIQRTQQEDSAVYLCASSLDRTSGSTDTQYFGPGTRLTVL.

V gene TRBV5-4 combines with J gene TRBJ2-1, with D possibly being TRBD2 (5 bases). The CDR3 consists of 16 residues. Trimming shortened V by 0 bases and J by 3 bases, and 13 bases separated the two germline ends. Germline-derived CDR1 and CDR2 are SGHNT and YYREEE (reference sequence). The CDR3 nucleotides are TGTGCCAGCAGCTTGGGATCTAGCAGTTTCTACAATGAGCAGTTCTTC. This sequence encodes CASSLGSSSFYNEQFF.

The rearrangement links TRBV3-1 (or the pseudogene TRBV3-2) to TRBJ1-1; D perhaps matches TRBD1 (5 bases). The germline V gene encodes CDR1 LGHDT and CDR2 YNNKEL (reference sequence). The CDR3 has 16 residues. Trimming took 4 bases from V and 3 from J, leaving 18 bases between them. CDR3 in DNA: TGTGCCAGCAGCCCCGTCACTCAGGGTGGGGACACTGAAGCTTTCTTT. This translates into CASSPVTQGGDTEAFF.

In DNA, the CDR3 is TGTGCCAGCAGCTTGGGGAGTGGAGAAAAACTGTTTTTT. Translation: CASSLGSGEKLFF. The chain is built from TRBV5-4 and TRBJ1-4; D unclear. Trimming pared 0 bases from V and 8 bases from J, leaving 8 bases between. Germline V gene lookup returns CDR1 SGHNT and CDR2 YYREEE (reference sequence). The CDR3 covers 13 residues.

The V gene is TRBV7-9, the J gene TRBJ1-4; 7 nucleotides agree with TRBD1. The trim removed 6 bases at V and 4 bases at J, leaving 8 bases unmatched. This CDR3 comprises 15 residues. Germline-derived CDR1 and CDR2 are SEHNR and FQNEAQ (reference sequence). CDR3 bases: TGTGCCAGCAGACCCCGACAGGGCGATAATGAAAAACTGTTTTTT. The encoded protein is CASRPRQGDNEKLFF.

The chain carries TRBV6-6 and TRBJ1-3; 7 bases agree with TRBD1. V gave up 2 bases and J gave up 2 bases; unmatched junction bases: 3. CDR3 length: 15 amino acids. Germline V gene sequence: CDR1 MNHNY, CDR2 SVGAGI (reference sequence). CDR3 sequence: CASSYPGTAGNTIYF. The CDR3 DNA reads TGTGCCAGCAGTTACCCCGGGACAGCTGGAAACACCATATATTTT.

The chain has TRBV12-3 or TRBV12-4 and TRBJ1-1, with a tentative D call TRBD1 (6 bases). The CDR3 is made up of 12 amino acids. The V and J ends lost 5 bases and 10 bases respectively, with 14 bases between them. DNA for the CDR3: TGTGCCAGCAGTCCCAACAGGGAAGGAGCTTTCTTT. The encoded protein is CASSPNREGAFF.

The CDR3 nucleotides are TGCGCCAGCAGCGCGGGGGGCCTTAGTTCACCCCTCCACTTT. Translated, it gives CASSAGGLSSPLHF. This sequence joins TRBV5-1 and TRBJ1-6, with D possibly matching TRBD1 (6 bases). Germline V lookup: CDR1 SGHRS, CDR2 YFSETQ. The ends were cut back, 4 bases at V and 9 bases at J, with 14 bases in the middle. CDR3 size: 14 residues.

V usage is TRBV7-6 and J usage is TRBJ2-3; 11 positions match TRBD2. J was trimmed by 8 bases and V by 5 bases; bases with no gene match: 6. This CDR3 is 14 amino acids long. Germline loops: CDR1 SGHVS, CDR2 FNYEAQ. DNA of the CDR3: TGTGCCAGCAGCGGAATAGCGGGGGGGTCTACGCAGTATTTT. It translates to CASSGIAGGSTQYF.

This rearrangement joins TRBV18 to TRBJ1-5; 9 bases are shared with TRBD1. V dropped 3 bases and J dropped 2; count of bases not matched to a gene: 5. Germline V gene lookup returns CDR1 KGHSH and CDR2 LQKENI. This CDR3 region has 16 residues. The CDR3 DNA reads as TGTGCCAGCTCACCCGGGACAGGGAACGGCAATCAGCCCCAGCATTTT. This encodes CASSPGTGNGNQPQHF.

This clone has just one count. The gene calls are TRBV6-5 and TRBJ2-7, with 9 bases lining up with TRBD1. Germline-derived CDR1 and CDR2 are MNHEY and SVGAGI. The CDR3 consists of 13 residues. Germline trimming cut 8 bases from V and 0 bases from J; bases unmatched to any gene: 2. The CDR3 bases are TGTGCCAGCGGGGACAGGGTCTCCTACGAGCAGTACTTC. Translated: CASGDRVSYEQYF.

In this sample, this clone turned up once. This chain links TRBV7-2 with TRBJ1-5; D is possibly TRBD1 (6 bases). This CDR3 contains 15 residues. V lost 7 bases and J lost 3, with 16 bases in between. Germline V gene lookup returns CDR1 SGHTA and CDR2 FQGNSA. This CDR3 is CASTDHPGVNQPQHF. CDR3 bases: TGTGCCAGCACCGACCATCCAGGGGTCAATCAGCCCCAGCATTTT. Based on the CDR3 plus reference TRBV7-2 and TRBJ1-5, the full variable domain is GAGVSQSPSNKVTEKGKDVELRCDPISGHTALYWYRQSLGQGLEFLIYFQGNSAPDKSGLPSDRFSAERTGGSVSTLTIQRTQQEDSAVYLCASTDHPGVNQPQHFGDGTRLSIL.

The chain carries TRBV7-9 and TRBJ1-6; 7 nucleotides match TRBD1. The germline gives CDR1 SEHNR, CDR2 FQNEAQ (reference sequence). There are 15 residues in the CDR3. V lost 4 bases and J lost 9; bases outside the gene matches: 9. For the CDR3, the DNA is TGTGCCAGCAGCTGGACCGGGACAGCCGCTTCACCCCTCCACTTT. As protein: CASSWTGTAASPLHF.

This clone is a singleton in its sample. The V and J genes are TRBV24-1 and TRBJ1-4; 8 bases align to TRBD1. CDR3 length: 16 amino acids. V shed 10 bases and J 0 bases; nucleotides not matched to a gene: 9. The germline V gene encodes CDR1 KGHDR and CDR2 SFDVKD. CDR3: CATGWDRPTTNEKLFF. CDR3 bases: TGTGCCACTGGTTGGGACAGGCCTACAACTAATGAAAAACTGTTTTTT.

The chain has TRBV5-4 and TRBJ1-4, with 8 positions matching TRBD1. CDR3 size: 15 residues. Germline lookup yields CDR1 SGHNT and CDR2 YYREEE (reference sequence). Trimming at V came to 4 bases and at J to 0 bases, leaving 2 bases not matched to a gene. CDR3 DNA sequence: TGTGCCAGCAGCGACAGGGGTGCAACTAATGAAAAACTGTTTTTT. It yields the protein CASSDRGATNEKLFF.

The chain recombines TRBV19 with TRBJ1-2; TRBD1 aligns across 7 bases. Losses at the gene ends were 6 bases for V and 8 bases for J; bases not matched to a gene: 12. Germline V gene sequence: CDR1 LNHDA, CDR2 SQIVND (reference sequence). The CDR3 is made up of 14 amino acids. CDR3 nucleotides: TGTGCCAGTAGCAACCCCGAGGACAGGAGAGGCTACACCTTC. Translation: CASSNPEDRRGYTF. Based on the CDR3 plus reference TRBV19 and TRBJ1-2, the full variable domain is DGGITQSPKYLFRKEGQNVTLSCEQNLNHDAMYWYRQDPGQGLRLIYYSQIVNDFQKGDIAEGYSVSREKKESFPLTVTSAQKNPTAFYLCASSNPEDRRGYTFGSGTRLTVV.

The V and J genes are TRBV7-9 and TRBJ2-5, with D possibly being TRBD2 (6 bases). There are 16 residues in the CDR3. Germline lookup yields CDR1 SEHNR and CDR2 FQNEAQ (reference sequence). The V end lost 4 bases, the J end lost 9 bases, and 24 bases lay between the germline ends. The CDR3 loop is CASSSAVVRGLLAQYF. The CDR3 DNA reads as TGTGCCAGCAGCTCGGCGGTGGTACGGGGACTCTTGGCCCAGTACTTC. Combining the CDR3 with reference TRBV7-9 and TRBJ2-5 gives the whole variable domain DTGVSQNPRHKITKRGQNVTFRCDPISEHNRLYWYRQTLGQGPEFLTYFQNEAQLEKSRLLSDRFSAERPKGSFSTLEIQRTEQGDSAMYLCASSSAVVRGLLAQYFGPGTRLLVL.

The chain has TRBV6-5 and TRBJ2-7; weak D call: TRBD1 (6 bases). The CDR3 length is 16 residues. V shed 0 bases and J shed 4 bases, with 16 bases lying between them. CDR1 and CDR2 (germline): MNHEY, SVGAGI. DNA for the CDR3: TGTGCCAGCAGTTACTCGTCGGCAGGGGCCATATACGAGCAGTACTTC. Protein sequence: CASSYSSAGAIYEQYF.

The rearrangement links TRBV19 to TRBJ2-3; a possible D gene is TRBD1 (6 bases). CDR1 LNHDA and CDR2 SQIVND come from the germline V gene (reference sequence). The ends were cut back, 5 bases at V and 7 bases at J, with 13 bases in the middle. This CDR3 has 13 residues. CDR3 region: CASSPQQGYTQYF. CDR3 nucleotides: TGTGCCAGTAGTCCGCAACAGGGATATACGCAGTATTTT.

The V call is TRBV14, the J call TRBJ2-7; D gene unclear. Germline assignment: CDR1 SGHDN and CDR2 FVKESK. Trimming left V 2 bases short and J 3 bases short, with 11 bases between. The CDR3 is 14 residues long. CDR3 amino acids: CASSQSPVFYEQYF. The CDR3 region has the DNA TGTGCCAGCAGCCAATCTCCAGTTTTCTACGAGCAGTACTTC.

CDR3: CASSLDRGTIYF. In DNA form, the CDR3 reads TGTGCCAGCAGCTTAGATAGGGGTACCATATATTTT. This chain connects TRBV13 to TRBJ1-3; tentative D call: TRBD1 (5 bases). V was trimmed by 1 base and J by 10 bases, leaving 8 bases between them. The CDR3 runs to 12 residues. Germline CDR1 and CDR2: PRHDT and FYEKMQ (reference sequence). The full variable domain, its missing parts supplied by reference TRBV13 and TRBJ1-3, is AAGVIQSPRHLIKEKRETATLKCYPIPRHDTVYWYQQGPGQDPQFLISFYEKMQSDKGSIPDRFSAQQFSDYHSELNMSSLELGDSALYFCASSLDRGTIYFGEGSWLTVV.

This chain joins TRBV5-6 and TRBJ2-2, with 9 nucleotides matching TRBD1. The ends lost 4 bases at V and 3 bases at J; junction bases unmatched: 7. This CDR3 has 16 residues. Germline values: CDR1 SGHDT, CDR2 YYEEEE. CDR3 nucleotides: TGTGCCAGCAGCCTGCCCAGACAGGGGGACACCGGGGAGCTGTTTTTT. Translating it yields CASSLPRQGDTGELFF.

This clone has more than one count but fewer than ten. V usage is TRBV4-1 and J usage is TRBJ1-3; no clear D. The CDR3 extends over 20 amino acids. V lost 1 base and J lost 0, with 22 bases in between. The germline V gene encodes CDR1 MGHRA and CDR2 YSYEKL. In DNA form, the CDR3 reads TGCGCCAGCAGCCAAGCGCCGCGACAAAAAATCACAAGCTCTGGAAACACCATATATTTT. Translating gives CASSQAPRQKITSSGNTIYF.

The chain couples TRBV6-2 or TRBV6-3 to TRBJ2-5; TRBD1 matches at 10 bases. The CDR3 runs to 17 residues. The V gene end was trimmed by 0 bases and the J gene end by 6 bases; junction bases not matched to a gene: 10. Germline CDR1 reads MNHEY; CDR2 reads SVGEGT. The CDR3 loop reads CASSYSEGQGRVKTQYF. DNA of the CDR3: TGTGCCAGCAGTTACTCTGAGGGACAGGGGCGAGTTAAGACCCAGTACTTC.

This sequence joins TRBV10-3 and TRBJ1-2, with TRBD1 identical over 7 bases. Germline V CDR1 and CDR2: ENHRY, SYGVKD. CDR3 length: 15 residues. The ends lost 0 bases at V and 1 base at J; junction bases unmatched: 2. This chain's CDR3 is CAISESRGLNYGYTF. CDR3 in DNA: TGTGCCATCAGTGAGTCTAGGGGGCTTAACTATGGCTACACCTTC.